This record looks at one T cell receptor beta chain sequence and its context. Its specificity is not known. From 2 million PBMCs stored at -80 C, the unsorted libraries were generated. The data were taken from a study of neurological immune-mediated disorders. TCRdb processed the 5' RACE reads anew with MiXCR; each CDR3 protein has one entry. This sample has roughly 50,000 distinct CDR3 sequences; around 4.5% occur once, and the top ten carry roughly 5.6%. Study findings and constraints: In HTLV-1-associated myelopathy, TCR clonal expansion was greatest, whereas multiple sclerosis had the least, falling below healthy controls.

This sequence was found in a woman between 55 and 75 years old with multiple sclerosis. Sequencing was carried out using PBMCs.

The chain's CDR3 is CASSLWVATEAFF. Written as DNA, the CDR3 is TGCGCCAGCAGCTTATGGGTTGCGACTGAAGCTTTCTTT. This sequence joins TRBV5-1 and TRBJ1-1; no clear D. Germline CDR1 is SGHRS and CDR2 is YFSETQ. The CDR3 spans 13 residues. Trimming took off 2 bases at V and 5 bases at J, with 10 bases between the two ends.